This TCR beta chain originates from a study of cytomegalovirus exposure and HLA in healthy donors. Regarding the study as a whole: In a later analysis, 17,000 or so TCR beta sequences were associated with HLA alleles at 0.05 false discovery rate. Cytomegalovirus association was assigned to under 200 TCR beta chains. The authors judged a highly shared variant cluster likely a sequencing artifact.

Concerning this clone itself: Its matching antigen is unknown.

The CDR3 has 15 amino acids. V gave up 6 bases and J gave up 2 bases, with 11 bases separating them. Per the germline V gene, CDR1 is MNHEY and CDR2 is SVGAGI. Primers: 60 Vbeta forward and 13 Jbeta reverse. The repertoire was sequenced with immunoSEQ multiplex PCR; TCRdb's copy has only in-frame clones and lacks some. Counted here are some 150,000 clones, over 75% occurring once; the ten biggest clones make up over 3%. Sequences were obtained from PBMCs. The clonotype comes from a female donor in good health and CMV-seronegative. This chain joins TRBV6-5 and TRBJ2-6, with D maybe TRBD1 (6 bases). The CDR3 spells CASRANRAGANVLTF. The CDR3 nucleotides read TGTGCCAGCAGGGCCAACAGGGCTGGGGCCAACGTCCTGACTTTC.